What follows are 27 T cell receptor beta chains derived from one specimen sequenced in a study of blood T cell repertoires in COVID-19 (dated by TCRdb to 2020 to 2021). Libraries were constructed by the immunoSEQ multiplex PCR assay. TCRdb re-hosts the immuneACCESS table, in-frame sequences only. Its copies lack some clones; in the studies checked, an unresolved V gene accounts for under half of them, and the cause for the rest is not known. The sample profile shows more than 95,000 clones; 75% to 95% of them were found once. Of the sample, roughly 2% is held by the ten largest clones. Sequencing was performed on peripheral blood. The receptors shown here come from a human donor with active COVID-19. The donor label of this sample is uncertain.

This clone has just one count. This chain uses TRBV7-9 with TRBJ1-2; 7 nucleotides align to TRBD1. The junction had 18 bases not matched to a gene; V was cut back by 5 bases and J by 0 bases. There are 19 residues in the CDR3. Germline CDR1 SEHNR, CDR2 FQNEAQ (reference sequence). In DNA, the CDR3 is TGTGCCAGCAGCCGAAATCCGGGACAGAGTCTTTCGGCTAACTATGGCTACACCTTC. It encodes CASSRNPGQSLSANYGYTF. The full variable domain, rest sourced from reference TRBV7-9 and TRBJ1-2, is DTGVSQNPRHKITKRGQNVTFRCDPISEHNRLYWYRQTLGQGPEFLTYFQNEAQLEKSRLLSDRFSAERPKGSFSTLEIQRTEQGDSAMYLCASSRNPGQSLSANYGYTFGSGTRLTVV.

The CDR3 region is CASSQATLTGLGYGYTF. CDR3 nucleotide sequence: TGCGCCAGCAGCCAGGCCACGCTGACAGGGTTGGGCTATGGCTACACCTTC. The chain links TRBV4-1 to TRBJ1-2; 7 bases are a match to TRBD1. The V gene end was trimmed by 3 bases and the J gene end by 4 bases; junction bases not matched to a gene: 14. Germline V CDR1 and CDR2: MGHRA, YSYEKL. The CDR3 runs to 17 residues.

The chain has TRBV5-8 and TRBJ2-1, with D possibly being TRBD1 (6 bases). CDR3 length: 18 amino acids. Per the germline V gene, CDR1 is SGHTS and CDR2 is YDEGEE. Trimming pared 0 bases from V and 4 bases from J, leaving 20 bases between. In DNA, the CDR3 is TGTGCCAGCAGCTTGGCCATAGTTTCCCAGGGGCGGTACAATGAGCAGTTCTTC. It codes for CASSLAIVSQGRYNEQFF.

The chain recombines TRBV6-2 or TRBV6-3 with TRBJ1-6; 9 positions agree with TRBD1. The CDR3 has 15 amino acids. With 4 bases clipped from V and 7 bases from J, the junction kept 5 bases outside the gene matches. The V gene's germline CDR1 is MNHEY and CDR2 SVGEGT. The chain's CDR3 is CASSFAGTGNSPLHF. The CDR3 nucleotides read TGTGCCAGCAGTTTCGCCGGGACAGGGAATTCACCCCTCCACTTT.

The chain couples TRBV9 to TRBJ2-7; 11 positions agree with TRBD1. This CDR3 spans 16 amino acids. Germline lookup yields CDR1 SGDLS and CDR2 YYNGEE. The V gene end was trimmed by 6 bases and the J gene end by 6 bases; junction bases not matched to a gene: 14. CDR3 loop: CASTQSTRDRGSEQYF. CDR3 sequence (DNA): TGTGCCAGCACACAATCAACCCGGGACAGGGGGAGCGAGCAGTACTTC.

The CDR3 loop reads CASSQRQGSYEQYF. CDR3 DNA: TGTGCCAGCAGCCAAAGACAGGGCTCCTACGAGCAGTACTTC. The chain is built from TRBV5-5 and TRBJ2-7, with 7 bases that match TRBD1. CDR3 length equals 14 residues. CDR1 is SGHKS, CDR2 YYEKEE, per germline (reference sequence). With V trimmed by 4 bases and J by 0 bases, 4 bases remained unmatched.

This clone has a single count. The genes are TRBV3-1 (or the pseudogene TRBV3-2) and TRBJ2-5; tentatively, D is TRBD1 (5 bases). The CDR3 loop spans 16 amino acids. Germline V gene sequence: CDR1 LGHDT, CDR2 YNNKEL (reference sequence). The V end lost 0 bases, the J end lost 4 bases, and 15 bases lay between the germline ends. The CDR3 DNA follows: TGTGCCAGCAGCCAAGATGTCCTTGTGGGGCGAGAGACCCAGTACTTC. Translated, it gives CASSQDVLVGRETQYF.

To note about this clone: The identical CDR3 is also encoded by other nucleotide sequences in the sample. The chain is built from TRBV19 and TRBJ2-3; D is unresolved. Per the germline V gene, CDR1 is LNHDA and CDR2 is SQIVND (reference sequence). The CDR3 sequence is 13 residues long. V shed 4 bases and J shed 0 bases, with 5 bases lying between them. For the CDR3, the DNA is TGTGCCAGTAGTAGGGCTAGCACAGATACGCAGTATTTT. Its protein is CASSRASTDTQYF.

This chain connects TRBV7-2 to TRBJ1-1; no firm D call. Germline-derived CDR1 and CDR2 are SGHTA and FQGNSA. V lost 1 base to trimming and J lost 5 bases, with 11 bases between them. The CDR3 consists of 14 residues. The CDR3 DNA sequence: TGTGCCAGCAGCTTAGAGGGCGGGTGGACTGAAGCTTTCTTT. Amino acids: CASSLEGGWTEAFF.

This rearrangement joins TRBV11-2 to TRBJ2-2; no firm D call. Per germline, CDR1 SGHAT and CDR2 FQNNGV. V was clipped by 2 bases and J by 0 bases, with 7 bases between them. The CDR3 is made up of 15 amino acids. In nucleotides, the CDR3 is TGTGCCAGCAGCTTACACAGCCCGAACACCGGGGAGCTGTTTTTT. Its protein product is CASSLHSPNTGELFF.

This clone is a singleton in its sample. The chain combines TRBV7-9 with TRBJ2-7; 7 bases match TRBD1. The germline V gene encodes CDR1 SEHNR and CDR2 FQNEAQ (reference sequence). This CDR3 spans 15 amino acids. Trimming took 5 bases from V and 3 from J; bases not matched to a gene: 10. CDR3 sequence (DNA): TGTGCCAGCAGCATAACGAGGGGGCGAGACTACGAGCAGTACTTC. It is translated as CASSITRGRDYEQYF.

The J gene is TRBJ2-7, the V gene TRBV7-2, with 8 bases fitting TRBD1. V lost 10 bases, J lost 5 bases, and 13 bases stayed unmatched. The CDR3 sequence is 14 residues long. Germline V lookup: CDR1 SGHTA, CDR2 FQGNSA. DNA for the CDR3: TGTGCCACCCGAACTGGCGACAGGGGTAACGAGCAGTACTTC. This codes for CATRTGDRGNEQYF.

The V call is TRBV7-9, the J call TRBJ2-1, with 10 bases aligning to TRBD2. Germline CDR1 is SEHNR and CDR2 is FQNEAQ (reference sequence). This CDR3 comprises 15 residues. V shed 3 bases, J shed 9 bases, and the junction held 8 bases outside the gene matches. This CDR3 is CASSLEGLASIEQFF. In DNA form, the CDR3 reads TGTGCCAGCAGCTTGGAGGGACTAGCGAGTATTGAGCAGTTCTTC.

V usage is TRBV5-4 and J usage is TRBJ1-6, with TRBD1 matching 8 bases. Germline V gene lookup returns CDR1 SGHNT and CDR2 YYREEE (reference sequence). Trimming removed 4 bases from V and 9 bases from J; junction bases left unmatched: 6. The CDR3 contains 14 residues. CDR3 residues: CASSKDRVTSPLHF. Written as DNA, the CDR3 is TGTGCCAGCAGCAAGGACAGGGTAACTTCACCCCTCCACTTT. Supplemented by reference TRBV5-4 and TRBJ1-6, the full variable domain reads ETGVTQSPTHLIKTRGQQVTLRCSSQSGHNTVSWYQQALGQGPQFIFQYYREEENGRGNFPPRFSGLQFPNYSSELNVNALELDDSALYLCASSKDRVTSPLHFGNGTRLTVT.

This chain links TRBV6-1 with TRBJ1-6; 8 bases align to TRBD1. Trimming removed 0 bases from V and 4 bases from J; junction bases left unmatched: 5. Germline CDR1 and CDR2: MNHNS and SASEGT. CDR3 length equals 17 residues. In DNA, the CDR3 is TGTGCCAGCAGTGAAGCGGCAGGGGGCTCATATAATTCACCCCTCCACTTT. Its protein is CASSEAAGGSYNSPLHF.

This chain connects TRBV18 to TRBJ2-7; TRBD2 is a possible D gene (6 bases). The CDR3 contains 16 residues. The germline CDR1 and CDR2 sequences are KGHSH and LQKENI. V gave up 0 bases and J gave up 2 bases, with 14 bases separating them. In DNA form, the CDR3 reads TGTGCCAGCTCACCACCGGGGGGAGGTAGGCCCTACGAGCAGTACTTC. Translating gives CASSPPGGGRPYEQYF.

The chain couples TRBV19 to TRBJ1-6, with TRBD1 identical over 8 bases. Losses at the gene ends were 6 bases for V and 5 bases for J; bases not matched to a gene: 9. The CDR3 is made up of 16 amino acids. In germline, CDR1 is LNHDA, CDR2 SQIVND (reference sequence). CDR3 region: CASRPNRGQDNSPLHF. The CDR3 DNA follows: TGTGCCAGTAGACCCAACAGGGGACAGGATAATTCACCCCTCCACTTT.

The V call is TRBV2, the J call TRBJ1-5, with D unresolved. V was clipped by 5 bases and J by 0 bases, with 8 bases between them. CDR3 length: 14 amino acids. Germline V gene sequence: CDR1 SNHLY, CDR2 FYNNEI. The CDR3 region is CASSNRYSNQPQHF. Here the CDR3 DNA reads TGTGCCAGCAGTAACAGATATAGCAATCAGCCCCAGCATTTT. The entire variable domain, with the rest obtained from reference TRBV2 and TRBJ1-5, is as follows: EPEVTQTPSHQVTQMGQEVILRCVPISNHLYFYWYRQILGQKVEFLVSFYNNEISEKSEIFDDQFSVERPDGSNFTLKIRSTKLEDSAMYFCASSNRYSNQPQHFGDGTRLSIL.

The chain recombines TRBV11-2 with TRBJ2-7, with D possibly matching TRBD2 (5 bases). Trimming shortened V by 1 base and J by 3 bases, and 16 bases separated the two germline ends. Germline loops: CDR1 SGHAT, CDR2 FQNNGV. The CDR3 is 16 residues long. CDR3 in amino acids: CASSLALAYSNYEQYF. CDR3 coding DNA: TGTGCCAGCAGCTTAGCCCTAGCTTATTCAAACTACGAGCAGTACTTC.

The CDR3 loop is CASSWGQGGTEAFF. CDR3 coding DNA: TGTGCCAGCAGTTGGGGACAGGGGGGAACTGAAGCTTTCTTT. The chain recombines TRBV6-2 or TRBV6-3 with TRBJ1-1; 11 bases match TRBD1. V was clipped by 4 bases and J by 5 bases; unmatched bases: 3. In germline, CDR1 is MNHEY, CDR2 SVGEGT. The CDR3 is made up of 14 amino acids.

The gene calls are TRBV29-1 and TRBJ2-6; maybe TRBD2 (5 bases). Germline values: CDR1 SQVTM, CDR2 ANQGSEA. The CDR3 contains 15 residues. V dropped 4 bases and J dropped 0 bases, with 10 bases sitting between them. CDR3 DNA sequence: TGCAGCGTTGTTGTAGGACTCTCTGGGGCCAACGTCCTGACTTTC. Amino acid sequence: CSVVVGLSGANVLTF.

This clone showed up just once. V usage is TRBV7-9 and J usage is TRBJ2-4, with a weak D call TRBD1 (5 bases). Trimming stripped 7 bases from V and 1 base from J, with 11 bases between. Germline V gene sequence: CDR1 SEHNR, CDR2 FQNEAQ (reference sequence). This CDR3 is 14 amino acids long. CDR3 nucleotide sequence: TGTGCCAGCACCGGCAACAGGGCCAAAAACATTCAGTACTTC. As protein: CASTGNRAKNIQYF.

This chain uses TRBV19 with TRBJ1-3; no definite D call. This CDR3 has 15 amino acids. Per germline, CDR1 LNHDA and CDR2 SQIVND (reference sequence). Between the trimmed V and J ends, which lost 2 bases and 0 bases, there was a span of 8 bases. CDR3 residues: CASSIQDDSGNTIYF. Written as DNA, the CDR3 is TGTGCCAGTAGTATACAGGATGACTCTGGAAACACCATATATTTT.

The chain employs TRBV5-5 and TRBJ1-2, with D perhaps matching TRBD1 (5 bases). The V end was cut by 1 base, the J end by 1 base, with 11 bases between. Germline V gene lookup returns CDR1 SGHKS and CDR2 YYEKEE (reference sequence). CDR3 length: 15 amino acids. The CDR3 sequence: CASSLSPGNNYGYTF. CDR3 DNA sequence: TGTGCCAGCAGCTTGTCTCCAGGGAATAACTATGGCTACACCTTC.

This rearrangement joins TRBV7-2 to TRBJ1-2; D is undetermined. V gave up 1 base and J gave up 4 bases, with 16 bases separating them. The CDR3 runs 16 residues. Germline V lookup: CDR1 SGHTA, CDR2 FQGNSA. CDR3 nucleotide sequence: TGTGCCAGCAGCTTAGTTCCACGGGGAGCACTCTATGGCTACACCTTC. This codes for CASSLVPRGALYGYTF.

In DNA, the CDR3 is TGTGCCAGCAGCCAAACAGGGGTGACTAATGAAAAACTGTTTTTT. This sequence encodes CASSQTGVTNEKLFF. V usage is TRBV14 and J usage is TRBJ1-4; 7 bases are shared with TRBD1. CDR1 SGHDN and CDR2 FVKESK come from the germline V gene. The CDR3 length is 15 residues. Losses at the gene ends were 2 bases for V and 2 bases for J; bases not matched to a gene: 2.

The chain joins TRBV6-2 or TRBV6-3 to TRBJ1-5; maybe TRBD1 (6 bases). Deletions cut 7 bases from V and 0 bases from J, with 13 bases between. The germline gives CDR1 MNHEY, CDR2 SVGEGT. CDR3 length equals 15 residues. The CDR3 nucleotides read TGTGCCAGCACCCCGGGACAATATAGCAATCAGCCCCAGCATTTT. Its protein is CASTPGQYSNQPQHF.